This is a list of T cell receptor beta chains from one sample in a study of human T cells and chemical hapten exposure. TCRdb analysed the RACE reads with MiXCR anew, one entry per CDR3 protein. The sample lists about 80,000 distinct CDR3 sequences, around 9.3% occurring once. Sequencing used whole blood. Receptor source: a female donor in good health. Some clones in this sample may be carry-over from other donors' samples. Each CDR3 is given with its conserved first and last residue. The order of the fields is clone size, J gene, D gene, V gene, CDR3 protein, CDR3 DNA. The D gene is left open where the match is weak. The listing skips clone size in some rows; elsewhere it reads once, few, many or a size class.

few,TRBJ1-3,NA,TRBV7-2,CASSLSVVPGNTIYF,TGTGCCAGCAGCTTAAGCGTCGTCCCTGGAAACACCATATATTTT
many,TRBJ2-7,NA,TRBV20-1,CSASWGQPSYEQYF,TGCAGTGCTAGCTGGGGCCAGCCCTCGTACGAGCAGTACTTC
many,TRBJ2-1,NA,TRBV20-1,CSARDTGTPYNEQFF,TGCAGTGCTAGAGATACGGGGACACCTTACAATGAGCAGTTCTTC
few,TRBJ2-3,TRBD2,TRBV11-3,CASSPSGGSGDTQYF,TGTGCCAGCAGCCCTAGCGGGGGGTCGGGAGATACGCAGTATTTT
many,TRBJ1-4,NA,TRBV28,CASSLNRNEKLFF,TGTGCCAGCAGCCTTAACAGAAATGAAAAACTGTTTTTT
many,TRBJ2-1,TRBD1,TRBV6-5,CASSPRQGWIGEQFF,TGTGCCAGCAGTCCTAGACAGGGGTGGATCGGTGAGCAGTTCTTC
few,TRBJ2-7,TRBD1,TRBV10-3,CAISSRGRDRAYEQYF,TGTGCCATCAGTTCTCGAGGAAGGGACAGGGCCTACGAGCAGTACTTC
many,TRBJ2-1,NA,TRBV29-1,CSVDADEQFF,TGCAGCGTTGATGCGGATGAGCAGTTCTTC
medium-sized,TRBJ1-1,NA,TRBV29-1,CSARSRLNTEAFF,TGCAGCGCCCGAAGTAGGTTGAACACTGAAGCTTTCTTT
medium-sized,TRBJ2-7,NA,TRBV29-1,CSVARGSSYEPYEQYF,TGCAGCGTTGCCAGAGGGTCCTCGTATGAACCCTACGAGCAGTACTTC
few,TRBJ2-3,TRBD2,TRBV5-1,CASSLIGLAETDTQYF,TGCGCCAGCAGCTTGATTGGGCTAGCGGAAACAGATACGCAGTATTTT
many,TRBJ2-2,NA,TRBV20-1,CSAFGQGASGELFF,TGCAGTGCTTTCGGGCAGGGTGCGAGCGGGGAGCTGTTTTTT
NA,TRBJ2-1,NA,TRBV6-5,CASSRISYNEQFF,TGTGCCAGCAGCAGAATCTCCTACAATGAGCAGTTCTTC
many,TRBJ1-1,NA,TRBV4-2,CASSPAGFTEAFF,TGTGCCAGCAGCCCAGCAGGGTTCACTGAAGCTTTCTTT
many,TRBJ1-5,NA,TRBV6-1,CASSELVGNQPQHF,TGTGCCAGCAGTGAATTGGTGGGCAATCAGCCCCAGCATTTT
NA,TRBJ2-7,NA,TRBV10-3,CAISGLQYYEQYF,TGTGCCATCAGTGGTCTACAGTACTACGAGCAGTACTTC
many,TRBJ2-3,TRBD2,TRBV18,CASSPRRRTSGGDTDTQYF,TGTGCCAGCTCACCACGCAGGAGGACTAGCGGGGGAGACACAGATACGCAGTATTTT
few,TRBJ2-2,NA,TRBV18,CASSPPAAGAENTGELFF,TGTGCCAGCTCACCCCCCGCGGCCGGGGCGGAGAACACCGGGGAGCTGTTTTTT
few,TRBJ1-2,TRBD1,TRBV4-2,CASSQDRANYGYTF,TGTGCCAGCAGCCAGGACAGGGCTAACTATGGCTACACCTTC
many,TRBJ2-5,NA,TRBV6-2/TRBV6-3,CASSFGPRGETQYF,TGTGCCAGCAGTTTTGGGCCTCGAGGAGAGACCCAGTACTTC
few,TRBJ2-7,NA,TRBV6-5,CASTQTGYEQYF,TGTGCCAGCACTCAAACAGGGTACGAGCAGTACTTC
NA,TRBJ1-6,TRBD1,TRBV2,CASSGDSNSPLHF,TGTGCCAGCAGCGGGGACAGTAATTCACCCCTCCACTTT
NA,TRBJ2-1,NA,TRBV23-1,CAIYPPQEDEQFF,TGCGCCATCTACCCCCCACAGGAAGATGAGCAGTTCTTC
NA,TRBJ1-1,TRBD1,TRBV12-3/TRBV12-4,CASSSLGHRGRNTEAFF,TGTGCCAGCAGCTCTCTCGGACACAGGGGGCGCAACACTGAAGCTTTCTTT
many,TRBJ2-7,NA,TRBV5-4,CASSLASEQYF,TGTGCCAGCAGCTTGGCCTCCGAGCAGTACTTC
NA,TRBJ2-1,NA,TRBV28,CASSLRTPNEQFF,TGTGCCAGCAGTTTAAGGACCCCGAATGAGCAGTTCTTC
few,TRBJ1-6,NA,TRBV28,CASSPGSISYNSPLHF,TGTGCCAGCAGCCCGGGATCTATCTCCTATAATTCACCCCTCCACTTT
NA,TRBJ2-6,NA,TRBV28,CASSLVYRLTSGANVLTF,TGTGCCAGCAGTTTAGTATACAGGTTGACCTCTGGGGCCAACGTCCTGACTTTC
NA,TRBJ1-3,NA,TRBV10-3,CAIRGEGAGNTIYF,TGTGCCATCAGAGGAGAGGGAGCTGGAAACACCATATATTTT
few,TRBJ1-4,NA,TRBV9,CASSVGVGKGYEKLFF,TGTGCCAGCAGCGTAGGAGTCGGCAAGGGCTATGAAAAACTGTTTTTT
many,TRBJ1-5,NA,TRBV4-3,CASSQDTRPGQPQHF,TGCGCCAGCAGCCAAGATACGCGCCCAGGGCAGCCCCAGCATTTT
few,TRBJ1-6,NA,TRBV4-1,CASSQVTGITTPLHF,TGCGCCAGCAGCCAAGTTACAGGGATAACAACACCCCTCCACTTT
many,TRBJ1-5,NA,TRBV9,CASSVAGAENQPQHF,TGTGCCAGCAGCGTAGCTGGGGCGGAAAATCAGCCCCAGCATTTT
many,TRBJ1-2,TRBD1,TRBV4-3,CASSQGWGQGADGYTF,TGCGCCAGCAGCCAGGGCTGGGGACAGGGGGCGGATGGCTACACCTTC
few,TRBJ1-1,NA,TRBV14,CASSHHAMNTEAFF,TGTGCCAGCAGCCACCACGCAATGAACACTGAAGCTTTCTTT
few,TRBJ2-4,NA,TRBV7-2,CASSYRTAKNIQYF,TGTGCCAGCAGCTACCGGACAGCCAAAAACATTCAGTACTTC
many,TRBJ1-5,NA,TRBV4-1,CASSLFREQPQHF,TGCGCCAGCAGCCTATTCAGGGAGCAGCCCCAGCATTTT
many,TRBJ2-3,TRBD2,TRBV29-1,CSTGGERTDTQYF,TGCAGCACTGGGGGGGAGCGCACAGATACGCAGTATTTT
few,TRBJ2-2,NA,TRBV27,CASTSQGPGELFF,TGTGCCAGCACATCCCAGGGGCCCGGGGAGCTGTTTTTT
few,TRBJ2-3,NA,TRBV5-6,CASSPNLGSSTDTQYF,TGTGCCAGCAGCCCAAACCTAGGTTCTAGCACAGATACGCAGTATTTT
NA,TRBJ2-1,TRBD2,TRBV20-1,CSARDTSGGDYEQFF,TGCAGTGCTAGAGATACGTCGGGGGGTGACTATGAGCAGTTCTTC
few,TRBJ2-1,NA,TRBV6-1,CVSSEYELSSYNEQFF,TGTGTCAGCAGTGAATACGAGCTGAGCTCCTACAATGAGCAGTTCTTC
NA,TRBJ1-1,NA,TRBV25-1,CASRAGTEAFF,TGTGCCAGCAGGGCCGGGACTGAAGCTTTCTTT
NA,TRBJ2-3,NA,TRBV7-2,CASSLVAGITDTQYF,TGTGCCAGCAGCTTAGTTGCAGGGATCACAGATACGCAGTATTTT
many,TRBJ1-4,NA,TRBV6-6,CASSYSAGSGEKLFF,TGTGCCAGCAGTTACTCAGCTGGATCCGGTGAAAAACTGTTTTTT
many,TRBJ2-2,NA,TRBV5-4,CASSFAQGHTGELFF,TGTGCCAGCAGCTTCGCACAGGGCCACACCGGGGAGCTGTTTTTT
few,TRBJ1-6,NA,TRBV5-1,CASSLEGRQALNSPLHF,TGCGCCAGCAGCTTGGAGGGCAGGCAAGCTCTTAATTCACCCCTCCACTTT
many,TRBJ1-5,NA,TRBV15,CATRAARRSGGVQPQHF,TGTGCCACCAGAGCTGCACGCAGGTCAGGTGGCGTGCAGCCCCAGCATTTT
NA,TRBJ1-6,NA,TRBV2,CATGPDRTYNSPLHF,TGTGCCACTGGCCCAGACAGAACTTATAATTCACCCCTCCACTTT
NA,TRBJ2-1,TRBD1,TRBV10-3,CAISSGTGRKNEQFF,TGTGCCATCAGCTCCGGGACAGGACGAAAGAATGAGCAGTTCTTC
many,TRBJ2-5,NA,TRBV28,CASSPPRDRQETQYF,TGTGCCAGCAGTCCCCCCCGAGACAGGCAAGAGACCCAGTACTTC
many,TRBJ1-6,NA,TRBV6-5,CASSYSSTANSPLHF,TGTGCCAGCAGTTACTCCTCGACGGCCAATTCACCCCTCCACTTT
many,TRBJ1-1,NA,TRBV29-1,CSVTPRGSYTEAFF,TGCAGCGTTACACCACGAGGGTCTTACACTGAAGCTTTCTTT
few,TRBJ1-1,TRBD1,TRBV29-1,CSVGRQGFVAFF,TGCAGCGTTGGCCGACAGGGTTTTGTCGCTTTCTTT
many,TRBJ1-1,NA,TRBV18,CASSPSANTEAFF,TGTGCCAGCTCACCCTCAGCGAACACTGAAGCTTTCTTT
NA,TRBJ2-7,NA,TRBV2,CASVLAESYEQYF,TGTGCCAGTGTTTTGGCGGAGTCCTACGAGCAGTACTTC
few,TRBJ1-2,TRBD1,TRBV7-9,CASRRGYYGYTF,TGTGCCAGCCGCAGGGGGTACTATGGCTACACCTTC
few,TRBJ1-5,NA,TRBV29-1,CSAGMGAQPQHF,TGCAGCGCCGGTATGGGCGCTCAGCCCCAGCATTTT
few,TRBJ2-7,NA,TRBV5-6,CASSFSRRGEQYF,TGTGCCAGCAGCTTCTCGAGGAGGGGGGAGCAGTACTTC